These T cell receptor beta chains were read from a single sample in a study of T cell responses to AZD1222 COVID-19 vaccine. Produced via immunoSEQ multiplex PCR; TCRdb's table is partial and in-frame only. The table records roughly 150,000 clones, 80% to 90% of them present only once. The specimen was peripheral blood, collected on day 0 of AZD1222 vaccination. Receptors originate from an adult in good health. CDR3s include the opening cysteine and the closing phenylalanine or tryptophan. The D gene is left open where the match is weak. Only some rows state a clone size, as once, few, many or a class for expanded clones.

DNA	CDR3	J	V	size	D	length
TGCGCCAGCAGTAGTGGGTTCATGAACACTGAAGCTTTCTTT	CASSSGFMNTEAFF	TRBJ1-1	TRBV5-1	NA	NA	14
TGTGCCAGCAGTCCTCAGCTTAATTCACCCCTCCACTTT	CASSPQLNSPLHF	TRBJ1-6	TRBV28	NA	NA	13
TGTGCCAGTTCGGAGAACAACTACGAGCAGTACTTC	CASSENNYEQYF	TRBJ2-7	TRBV28	NA	NA	12
TGTGCCAGCAGCCTTCCGGGGGCAGGCTACGAGCAGTACTTC	CASSLPGAGYEQYF	TRBJ2-7	TRBV28	NA	NA	14
TGTGCCAGCAGTTTATTGAGCAGGGAGCCCCAGCATTTT	CASSLLSREPQHF	TRBJ1-5	TRBV12-3/TRBV12-4	NA	NA	13
TGTGCCAGCAGCCCCGGGGCCAATGAGCAGTTCTTC	CASSPGANEQFF	TRBJ2-1	TRBV6-2/TRBV6-3	once	NA	12
TGTGCCAGCAGCTCCCGGGACAGGGGACGGTATGGCTACACCTTC	CASSSRDRGRYGYTF	TRBJ1-2	TRBV5-4	NA	TRBD1	15
TGTGCCAGCAGGATACGGGGGGCGCTTGAGAATCAGCCCCAGCATTTT	CASRIRGALENQPQHF	TRBJ1-5	TRBV27	NA	NA	16
TGTGCCAGCAGTTTATCGTTGGGGCAGCCCCAGCATTTT	CASSLSLGQPQHF	TRBJ1-5	TRBV27	NA	NA	13
TGTGCCAGCAGTTCGGGACTAGCTAGGTACGAGCAGTACTTC	CASSSGLARYEQYF	TRBJ2-7	TRBV2	NA	TRBD2	14
TGTGCCAGCAGCTTAGGAGTTAGCGGGGTCTACGAGCAGTACTTC	CASSLGVSGVYEQYF	TRBJ2-7	TRBV7-2	few	TRBD2	15
TGCGCCAGCAGCTGGAGGTCCACTAGCGGGAGGAGGCAAGAGACCCAGTACTTC	CASSWRSTSGRRQETQYF	TRBJ2-5	TRBV5-1	NA	TRBD2	18
TGTGCCAGCAGGCCTATCGGTAGAAGCTATGGCTACACCTTC	CASRPIGRSYGYTF	TRBJ1-2	TRBV6-7	NA	NA	14
TGCAGTGCTAGTGAAAGCGAAAAACTGTTTTTT	CSASESEKLFF	TRBJ1-4	TRBV20-1	few	NA	11
TGTGCCAGCACCCCGGGGAGTGGGGGGACCTATGGCTACACCTTC	CASTPGSGGTYGYTF	TRBJ1-2	TRBV6-5	NA	NA	15
TGCGCCAGCAGCCAAGACGAAGGGCAGGGGGGTAACGAGCAGTACTTC	CASSQDEGQGGNEQYF	TRBJ2-7	TRBV4-3	NA	NA	16
TGCGCCAGCAGCTTGGCGGGACAGGGTCGAGGGTACGAGCAGTACTTC	CASSLAGQGRGYEQYF	TRBJ2-7	TRBV5-1	NA	TRBD1	16
TGTGCCAGCAGTTTATTGGGGGCGTCTTATTCACCCCTCCACTTT	CASSLLGASYSPLHF	TRBJ1-6	TRBV28	NA	NA	15
TGTGCCAGCAGTTTATGGGCAGGGCGCAATTCACCCCTCCACTTT	CASSLWAGRNSPLHF	TRBJ1-6	TRBV28	NA	NA	15